The clone carrying this T cell receptor (beta chain) has a handful of counts. The data were taken from a study of beta chain features in type 1 diabetes. Study at large: Patients did not differ from healthy donors in age, gender or cell yield.

Reverse transcribing all isolated RNA meant expressed TCRB transcripts were sequenced. The study sequenced naive, central memory and regulatory T cell samples to an average of roughly 4 million reads. The data were produced by immunoSEQ multiplex PCR, yet TCRdb's version contains in-frame clones alone and is incomplete. The sample has some 240,000 clones, approximately 10% seen once. The V gene end was trimmed by 0 bases and the J gene end by 7 bases; junction bases not matched to a gene: 9. Germline lookup yields CDR1 SEHNR and CDR2 FQNEAQ (reference sequence). CDR3 length equals 16 residues. The origin of this receptor is a young man in good health. The chain has TRBV7-9 and TRBJ2-7; 10 bases map to TRBD2. Sequencing input: central memory CD4+ T cells from blood. This CDR3 is CASSLASASGRGEQYF. Written as DNA, the CDR3 is TGTGCCAGCAGCTTAGCGTCCGCTAGCGGGAGAGGAGAGCAGTACTTC.